This entry concerns a single T cell receptor beta chain. Its matching antigen is unknown. The CDR3 extends over 14 amino acids. The ends were cut back, 3 bases at V and 5 bases at J, with 11 bases in the middle. The germline V gene has CDR1 LNHDA and CDR2 SQIVND (reference sequence). Profiling relied on immunoSEQ multiplex PCR, and the TCRdb table lists in-frame clones only, not all of them. The sample records approximately 100,000 clones, 85% to 95% being singletons. This sample stems from a study of siplizumab effects on memory and regulatory T cells. General observations from the study: Under siplizumab, alloreactive sequences traced to unstimulated CD4+ memory cells were significantly reduced.

Sequences were obtained from non-Treg CD4+ T cells sorted from blood. The receptor was isolated from a human donor in good health. The rearrangement uses TRBV19 and TRBJ1-5; D is undetermined. The CDR3: CASSIFRGDQPQHF. CDR3 coding DNA: TGTGCCAGTAGTATCTTCCGGGGTGATCAGCCCCAGCATTTT.